The clone carrying this T cell receptor (beta chain) was recorded once. What it binds is not known. CDR3 size: 14 residues. Trimming removed 6 bases from V and 7 bases from J, with 19 bases in between. The germline gives CDR1 KGHSH, CDR2 LQKENI. Sequencing was performed with immunoSEQ multiplex PCR; in TCRdb, only in-frame clones are kept and a portion is missing. The repertoire holds 150,000 to 200,000 clones, about four fifths seen once, with 9.5% to 13% in the top ten. The record originates from a study of cytomegalovirus exposure and HLA in healthy donors. Study-wide context: Per a later analysis, the roughly 670 first-cohort and some 110 validation repertoires shared one platform. General study results and limits: Rare TCR sequences predominated, though certain public TCRs were found in many donors. The listing of 150 or so TCR beta chains classed them as cytomegalovirus-associated.

V and J are TRBV18 and TRBJ2-7; tentative D call: TRBD2 (5 bases). The specimen was PBMCs. The origin of this receptor is a man in his thirties or forties in good health and CMV-seropositive. The DNA of the CDR3 is TGTGCCAGCTCCCAACTCAACCGGGATGGGGAGCAGTACTTC. It codes for CASSQLNRDGEQYF.